This T cell receptor beta chain is from a study of PD-1 blockade in classical Hodgkin lymphoma. The study, taken as a whole, reports: Possibly reflecting disease activity or prior therapy, repertoire differences have causes that remain undefined. Complete responders entered with baseline diversity on par with newly diagnosed patients, the results showed. Newly diagnosed patients reportedly had lower baseline TCR diversity than healthy donors.

This table comes from immunoSEQ multiplex PCR, and its TCRdb copy is limited to in-frame clones, with some not included. Among tens of thousands of clones listed, approximately 72% were seen once. This clone was detected only a few times. Its target is not known. Trimming pared 1 base from V and 1 base from J, leaving 11 bases between. The germline V gene has CDR1 LGHNA and CDR2 YSLEER. The CDR3 is 16 residues long. Time point here: cycle 4 day 1 (C4D1), after 6 weeks of nivolumab. Following autologous stem cell transplantation, relapse occurred in every patient, and exposure to brentuximab vedotin varied.

This receptor was taken from a human donor with classical Hodgkin lymphoma. Source: peripheral blood mononuclear cells (PBMCs), taken before the fourth cycle of nivolumab. This sequence joins TRBV4-3 and TRBJ1-5; D ambiguous. The CDR3 sequence: CASSQVYTGSNQPQHF. CDR3 coding DNA: TGCGCCAGCAGCCAAGTGTATACCGGGAGCAATCAGCCCCAGCATTTT.